The text below deals with one T cell receptor (beta chain). Staff drew approximately 9.7 milliliters of peripheral blood from each donor. This sample is drawn from a study of blood T cells in healthy people across ages. Together with a sample-barcoded 5' primer, a J-beta primer mix was included in a second PCR lasting about 7 to 11 cycles. CDR3-containing paired-end reads numbered at least 2.5 million in each sample. MiXCR was run by TCRdb on the 5' RACE reads, yielding one entry per CDR3 protein. This sample has about 760,000 distinct CDR3 sequences, with around a quarter found just once. This CDR3 has 15 residues. V gave up 6 bases and J gave up 4 bases, with 16 bases separating them. These data were likewise used in another study, on T cells of mothers and their children.

The rearrangement uses TRBV12-3 or TRBV12-4 and TRBJ1-3; TRBD1 is a possible D gene (5 bases). The specimen sequenced was blood. This receptor was obtained from a boy younger than 18 in good health. Here the CDR3 DNA reads TGTGCCAGCAGCGCCCTCGGGACCGACGGAAACACCATATATTTT. This translates into CASSALGTDGNTIYF.